These 15 T cell receptor beta chains originate from one sample sequenced in a study of cytomegalovirus exposure and HLA in healthy donors. In the PCR, 60 Vbeta and 13 Jbeta primers were used. Sequenced by immunoSEQ multiplex PCR; TCRdb stores in-frame clones only, minus some. In the table there are over 65,000 clones, more than 60% of which are singletons. Sequenced material: PBMCs. The origin of the receptors is a human donor in good health.

The chain joins TRBV7-9 to TRBJ1-2; 8 nucleotides line up with TRBD1. CDR1 and CDR2 (germline): SEHNR, FQNEAQ (reference sequence). Losses at the gene ends were 1 base for V and 8 bases for J; bases not matched to a gene: 9. The CDR3 runs 15 residues. CDR3: CASSLGSGGAGGYTF. The CDR3, as DNA: TGTGCCAGCAGCTTAGGCTCAGGGGGCGCAGGGGGCTACACCTTC.

The count of this clone is one. The rearrangement uses TRBV7-8 and TRBJ2-7; D not certain. The V gene's germline CDR1 is SGHVS and CDR2 FQNEAQ. V was cut by 5 bases and J by 3 bases, with 8 bases left in between. The CDR3 length is 12 residues. The CDR3 reads CASSPLLYEQYF. DNA of the CDR3: TGTGCCAGCAGCCCCCTCCTCTACGAGCAGTACTTC.

The chain joins TRBV7-6 to TRBJ1-3; D not resolved. This CDR3 spans 16 amino acids. The V gene's germline CDR1 is SGHVS and CDR2 FNYEAQ. V lost 4 bases, J lost 2 bases, and 15 bases lay in between. The CDR3 reads CASSSEAAVPGNTIYF. The CDR3 region has the DNA TGTGCCAGCAGCTCAGAGGCGGCTGTTCCTGGAAACACCATATATTTT.

This rearrangement joins TRBV14 to TRBJ2-3; maybe TRBD2 (6 bases). The CDR3 consists of 14 residues. The germline V and J ends were trimmed by 0 bases and 4 bases, with 8 bases remaining between them. The V gene's germline CDR1 is SGHDN and CDR2 FVKESK. The CDR3 region is CASSQEPGADTQYF. The CDR3 DNA reads TGTGCCAGCAGCCAAGAACCGGGGGCAGATACGCAGTATTTT.

Notes on this clone: An end of the junction differs from the germline gene, which may be a read error. V and J are TRBV7-7 and TRBJ2-5, with 8 bases that match TRBD1. CDR3 size: 14 residues. The germline V gene has CDR1 SSHAT and CDR2 FNYEAQ (reference sequence). CDR3 sequence (DNA): TGTGCTAGCAGCCGGACAGGGTTGGGGGAGACCCAGTACTTC. This translates into CASSRTGLGETQYF. Together with reference TRBV7-7 and TRBJ2-5, the CDR3 gives the full variable domain: GAGVSQSPRYKVTKRGQDVTLRCDPISSHATLYWYQQALGQGPEFLTYFNYEAQPDKSGLPSDRFSAERPEGSISTLTIQRTEQRDSAMYRCASSRTGLGETQYFGPGTRLLVL.

V usage is TRBV18 and J usage is TRBJ1-6, with D hard to call. V lost 3 bases and J 7 bases, leaving 10 bases between the germline ends. CDR1 is KGHSH and CDR2 is LQKENI in the germline V gene. The CDR3 loop spans 14 amino acids. As DNA, the CDR3 is TGTGCCAGCTCACCGCGGTCCGACAATTCACCCCTCCACTTT. Translated: CASSPRSDNSPLHF.

The chain recombines TRBV6-1 with TRBJ1-5; the D gene is possibly TRBD1 (5 bases). Germline CDR1 MNHNS, CDR2 SASEGT. V shed 4 bases and J shed 2 bases, with 12 bases lying between them. The CDR3 is 15 amino acids. CDR3 DNA: TGTGCCAGCAGTGGTTCCAGGGTGGGCAATCAGCCCCAGCATTTT. Its protein is CASSGSRVGNQPQHF.

V and J are TRBV7-2 and TRBJ2-1; TRBD2 aligns across 11 bases. This CDR3 is built from 16 residues. The junction had 2 bases not matched to a gene; V was cut back by 0 bases and J by 4 bases. Per the germline V gene, CDR1 is SGHTA and CDR2 is FQGNSA. CDR3 sequence: CASSLAGTSGYNEQFF. DNA of the CDR3: TGTGCCAGCAGCTTAGCTGGGACTAGCGGATACAATGAGCAGTTCTTC. The complete variable domain, with remaining parts taken from reference TRBV7-2 and TRBJ2-1, reads GAGVSQSPSNKVTEKGKDVELRCDPISGHTALYWYRQSLGQGLEFLIYFQGNSAPDKSGLPSDRFSAERTGGSVSTLTIQRTQQEDSAVYLCASSLAGTSGYNEQFFGPGTRLTVL.

This chain joins TRBV19 and TRBJ1-6; D unclear. With 6 bases removed from V and 9 bases from J, the gap between germline ends came to 12 bases. Germline assignment: CDR1 LNHDA and CDR2 SQIVND (reference sequence). This CDR3 is 13 amino acids long. The CDR3 is CASRGRAASPLHF. The CDR3 DNA reads TGTGCCAGTAGAGGGAGGGCCGCTTCACCCCTCCACTTT.

V gene TRBV6-5 combines with J gene TRBJ2-2; tentatively, D is TRBD2 (7 bases). Trimming stripped 6 bases from V and 6 bases from J, with 17 bases between. Looked up from germline, CDR1 is MNHEY and CDR2 is SVGAGI. The CDR3 is 15 residues long. The CDR3 region is CASRLGGGFAGELFF. CDR3 nucleotide sequence: TGTGCCAGCAGATTGGGGGGGGGCTTCGCCGGGGAGCTGTTTTTT.

J is TRBJ1-4 and V is TRBV5-6; D not certain. The length of the CDR3 is 16 residues. Trimming took 4 bases from V and 2 from J, leaving 15 bases between them. Per germline, CDR1 SGHDT and CDR2 YYEEEE. The CDR3 DNA sequence: TGTGCCAGCAGCAGGACTCCCACCGCGACTAATGAAAAACTGTTTTTT. This sequence encodes CASSRTPTATNEKLFF.

The chain uses TRBV2 and TRBJ1-2; no clear D gene. V lost 2 bases to trimming and J lost 4 bases, with 5 bases between them. This CDR3 spans 12 amino acids. Germline CDR1 SNHLY, CDR2 FYNNEI. CDR3 in amino acids: CASSETPYGYTF. The CDR3 nucleotides read TGTGCCAGCAGTGAAACACCCTATGGCTACACCTTC.

To note about this clone: One end of the junction varies from germline; a read error may be responsible. This chain links TRBV28 with TRBJ2-7; D gene unclear. CDR3 length: 15 residues. Germline CDR1 reads MDHEN; CDR2 reads SYDVKM. The CDR3 bases are TGTGCCAGCAGTCGACCCGACTTCGGTTTGCCCCCGCTCCCCTTC. Translating it yields CASSRPDFGLPPLPF.

The chain combines TRBV30 with TRBJ1-4, with 10 bases that match TRBD1. CDR1 and CDR2 from the germline V gene are GTSNPN and SVGIG (reference sequence). Losses at the gene ends were 3 bases for V and 5 bases for J; bases not matched to a gene: 6. The CDR3 is 15 residues long. CDR3 region: CAWSQGQGGNEKLFF. Written as DNA, the CDR3 is TGTGCCTGGAGCCAAGGACAGGGGGGAAATGAAAAACTGTTTTTT.

CDR3 residues: CASSLTGVGNEKLFF. The CDR3 region has the DNA TGTGCCAGCAGCTTGACCGGGGTCGGTAATGAAAAACTGTTTTTT. The V gene is TRBV5-5, the J gene TRBJ1-4; D call uncertain. The CDR3 is 15 amino acids. The ends were cut back, 1 base at V and 4 bases at J, with 11 bases in the middle. Germline assignment: CDR1 SGHKS and CDR2 YYEKEE (reference sequence).